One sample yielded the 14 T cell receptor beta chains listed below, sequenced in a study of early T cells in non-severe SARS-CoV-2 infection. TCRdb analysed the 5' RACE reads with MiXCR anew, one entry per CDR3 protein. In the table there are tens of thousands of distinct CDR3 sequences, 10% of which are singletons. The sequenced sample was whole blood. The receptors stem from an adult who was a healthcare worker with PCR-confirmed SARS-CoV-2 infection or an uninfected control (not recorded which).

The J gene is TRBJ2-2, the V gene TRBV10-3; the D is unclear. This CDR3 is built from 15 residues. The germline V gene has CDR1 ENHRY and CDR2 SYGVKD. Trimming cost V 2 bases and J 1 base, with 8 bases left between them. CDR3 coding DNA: TGTGCCATCAGTGAGGAACTACAGAACACCGGGGAGCTGTTTTTT. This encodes CAISEELQNTGELFF.

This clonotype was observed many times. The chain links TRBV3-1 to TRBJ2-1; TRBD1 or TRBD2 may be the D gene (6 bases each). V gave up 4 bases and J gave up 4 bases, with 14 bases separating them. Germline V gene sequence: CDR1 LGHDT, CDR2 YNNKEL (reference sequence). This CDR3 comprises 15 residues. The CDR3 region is CASSPRGAGYNEQFF. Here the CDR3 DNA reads TGTGCCAGCAGCCCAAGGGGGGCGGGGTACAATGAGCAGTTCTTC.

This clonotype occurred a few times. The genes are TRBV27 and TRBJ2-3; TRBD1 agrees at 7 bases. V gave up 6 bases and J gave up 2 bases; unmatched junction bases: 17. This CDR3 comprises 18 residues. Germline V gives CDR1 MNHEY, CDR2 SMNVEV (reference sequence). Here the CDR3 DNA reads TGTGCCAGCAGGGACCGGGACAGCCTCTTGTTGGTCACAGATACGCAGTATTTT. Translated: CASRDRDSLLLVTDTQYF.

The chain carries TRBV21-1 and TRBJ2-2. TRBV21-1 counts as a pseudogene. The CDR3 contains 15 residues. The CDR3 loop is CASRISGSSTGELFF. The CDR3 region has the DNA TGTGCCAGCAGGATCTCTGGTTCTAGCACCGGGGAGCTGTTTTTT.

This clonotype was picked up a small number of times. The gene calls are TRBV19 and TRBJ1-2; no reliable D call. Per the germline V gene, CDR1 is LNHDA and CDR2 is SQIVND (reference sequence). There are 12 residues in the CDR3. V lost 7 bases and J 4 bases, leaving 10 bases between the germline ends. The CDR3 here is CASTLDFYGYTF. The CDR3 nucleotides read TGTGCCAGTACCCTAGACTTCTATGGCTACACCTTC.

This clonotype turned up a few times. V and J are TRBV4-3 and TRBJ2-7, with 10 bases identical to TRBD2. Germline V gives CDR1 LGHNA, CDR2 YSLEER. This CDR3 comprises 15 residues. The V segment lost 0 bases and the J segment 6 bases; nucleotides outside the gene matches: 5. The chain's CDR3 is CASSQDLLAGAEQYF. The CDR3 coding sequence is TGCGCCAGCAGCCAAGATCTCCTAGCGGGAGCCGAGCAGTACTTC.

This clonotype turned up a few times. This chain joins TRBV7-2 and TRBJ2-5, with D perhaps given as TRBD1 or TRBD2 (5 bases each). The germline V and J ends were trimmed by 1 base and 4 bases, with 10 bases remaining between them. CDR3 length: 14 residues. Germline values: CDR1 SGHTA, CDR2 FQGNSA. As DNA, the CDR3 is TGTGCCAGCAGCTTAGGGGGGTATCTAGAGACCCAGTACTTC. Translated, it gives CASSLGGYLETQYF.

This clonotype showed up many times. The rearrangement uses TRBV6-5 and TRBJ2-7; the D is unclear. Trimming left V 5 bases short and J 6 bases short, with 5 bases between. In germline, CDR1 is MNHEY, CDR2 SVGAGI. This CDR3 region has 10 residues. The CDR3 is CASSDLEQYF. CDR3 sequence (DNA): TGTGCCAGCAGTGACCTCGAGCAGTACTTC.

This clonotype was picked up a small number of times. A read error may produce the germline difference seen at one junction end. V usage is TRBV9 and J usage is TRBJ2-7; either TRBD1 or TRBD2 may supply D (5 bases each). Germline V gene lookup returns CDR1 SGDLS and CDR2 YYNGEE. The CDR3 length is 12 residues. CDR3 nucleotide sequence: TGTGCCAGCAGCGTCGGGACCCGAACACTCTCCTTC. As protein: CASSVGTRTLSF.

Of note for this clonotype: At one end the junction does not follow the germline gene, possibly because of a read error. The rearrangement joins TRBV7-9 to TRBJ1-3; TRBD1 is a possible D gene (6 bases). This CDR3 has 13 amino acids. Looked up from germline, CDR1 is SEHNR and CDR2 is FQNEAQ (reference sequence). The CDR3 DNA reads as TGTGCCAGCAGCTTGTTGGGACCGGGGGCCCTTAGTTTT. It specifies CASSLLGPGALSF.

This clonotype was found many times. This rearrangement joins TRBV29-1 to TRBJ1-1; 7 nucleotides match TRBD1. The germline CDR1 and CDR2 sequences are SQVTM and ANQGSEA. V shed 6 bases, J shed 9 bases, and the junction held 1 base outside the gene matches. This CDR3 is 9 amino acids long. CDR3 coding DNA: TGCAGCGTGGGACAGCAAGCTTTCTTT. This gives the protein CSVGQQAFF.

This CDR3 reads CASSLRGLSNQPQHF. The CDR3 DNA is TGTGCCAGCAGTTTAAGGGGGCTTAGCAATCAGCCCCAGCATTTT. The chain uses TRBV27 and TRBJ1-5; TRBD1 aligns across 7 bases. This CDR3 is built from 15 residues. V shed 2 bases, J shed 0 bases, and the junction held 1 base outside the gene matches. CDR1 MNHEY and CDR2 SMNVEV come from the germline V gene (reference sequence).

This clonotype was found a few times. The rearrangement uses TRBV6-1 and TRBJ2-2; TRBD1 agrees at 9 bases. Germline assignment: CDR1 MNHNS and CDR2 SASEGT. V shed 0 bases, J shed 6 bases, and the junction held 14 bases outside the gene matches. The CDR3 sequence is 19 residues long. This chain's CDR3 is CASSEAESPGQGYSGELFF. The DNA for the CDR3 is TGTGCCAGCAGTGAAGCAGAATCACCGGGACAGGGATATTCCGGGGAGCTGTTTTTT.

CDR3 amino acids: CASSQPRSTATSYEQYF. CDR3 nucleotide sequence: TGCGCCAGCAGCCAACCCCGGTCGACAGCCACCTCCTACGAGCAGTACTTC. The chain links TRBV4-1 to TRBJ2-7; TRBD1 is a possible D gene (5 bases). The CDR3 runs 17 residues. Trimming took 2 bases from V and 0 from J, leaving 17 bases between them. Germline CDR1 MGHRA, CDR2 YSYEKL.